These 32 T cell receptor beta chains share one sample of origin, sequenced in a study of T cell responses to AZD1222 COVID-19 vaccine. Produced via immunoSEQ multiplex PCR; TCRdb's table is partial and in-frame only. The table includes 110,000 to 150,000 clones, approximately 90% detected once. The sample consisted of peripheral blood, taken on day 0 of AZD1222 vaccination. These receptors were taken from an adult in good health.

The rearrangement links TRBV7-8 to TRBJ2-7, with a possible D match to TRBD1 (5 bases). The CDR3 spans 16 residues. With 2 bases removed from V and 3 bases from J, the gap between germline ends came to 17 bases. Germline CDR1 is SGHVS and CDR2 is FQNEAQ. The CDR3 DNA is TGTGCCAGCAGCTTAATTCTTGGGGCCTTCGGCTACGAGCAGTACTTC. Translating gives CASSLILGAFGYEQYF.

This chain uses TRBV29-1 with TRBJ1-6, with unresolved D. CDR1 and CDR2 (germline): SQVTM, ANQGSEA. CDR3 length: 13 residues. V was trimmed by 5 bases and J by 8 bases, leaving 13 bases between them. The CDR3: CSVSPGRDSPLHF. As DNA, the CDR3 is TGCAGCGTTTCGCCTGGGAGAGATTCACCCCTCCACTTT.

CDR3 bases: TGTGCCAGTAGTGACAACCCCAGGGTGAGGAACACTGAAGCTTTCTTT. Translation: CASSDNPRVRNTEAFF. V is TRBV19 and J is TRBJ1-1, with a weak D call TRBD1 (5 bases). Germline CDR1 LNHDA, CDR2 SQIVND (reference sequence). V was trimmed by 5 bases and J by 1 base, leaving 17 bases between them. The CDR3 is 16 residues long.

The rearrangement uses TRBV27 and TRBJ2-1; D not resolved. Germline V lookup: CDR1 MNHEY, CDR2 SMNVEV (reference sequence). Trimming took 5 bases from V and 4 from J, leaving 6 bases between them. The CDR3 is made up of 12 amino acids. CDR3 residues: CASSIPYNEQFF. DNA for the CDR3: TGTGCCAGCAGTATACCTTACAATGAGCAGTTCTTC.

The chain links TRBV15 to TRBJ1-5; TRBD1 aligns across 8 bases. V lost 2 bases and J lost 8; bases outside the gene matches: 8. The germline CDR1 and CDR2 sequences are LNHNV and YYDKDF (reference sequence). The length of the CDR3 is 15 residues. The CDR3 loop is CATSRITGGGEPQHF. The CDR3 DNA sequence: TGTGCCACCAGCAGAATAACAGGGGGTGGGGAGCCCCAGCATTTT.

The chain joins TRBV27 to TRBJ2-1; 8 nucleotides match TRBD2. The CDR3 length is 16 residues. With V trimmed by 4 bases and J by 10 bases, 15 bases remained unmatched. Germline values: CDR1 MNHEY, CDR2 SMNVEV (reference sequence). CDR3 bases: TGTGCCAGCAGTTCCCCCAGAGATAGCGGGATACGAGAGCAGTTCTTC. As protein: CASSSPRDSGIREQFF.

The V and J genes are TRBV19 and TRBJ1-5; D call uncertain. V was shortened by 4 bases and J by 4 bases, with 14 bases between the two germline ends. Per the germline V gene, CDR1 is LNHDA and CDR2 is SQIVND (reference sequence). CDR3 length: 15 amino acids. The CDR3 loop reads CASSTPGSPNQPQHF. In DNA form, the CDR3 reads TGTGCCAGTAGTACTCCGGGCAGTCCTAATCAGCCCCAGCATTTT.

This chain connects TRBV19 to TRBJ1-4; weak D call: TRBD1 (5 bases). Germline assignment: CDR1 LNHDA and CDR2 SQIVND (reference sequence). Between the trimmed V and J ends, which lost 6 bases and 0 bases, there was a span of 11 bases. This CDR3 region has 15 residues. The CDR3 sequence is CASSYSGTTNEKLFF. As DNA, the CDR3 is TGTGCCAGTAGCTATTCAGGGACAACTAATGAAAAACTGTTTTTT.

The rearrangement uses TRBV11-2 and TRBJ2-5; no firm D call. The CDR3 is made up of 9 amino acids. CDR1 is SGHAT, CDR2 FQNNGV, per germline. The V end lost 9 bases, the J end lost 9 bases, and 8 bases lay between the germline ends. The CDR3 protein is CASPDAQYF. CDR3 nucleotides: TGTGCCAGTCCGGACGCCCAGTACTTC.

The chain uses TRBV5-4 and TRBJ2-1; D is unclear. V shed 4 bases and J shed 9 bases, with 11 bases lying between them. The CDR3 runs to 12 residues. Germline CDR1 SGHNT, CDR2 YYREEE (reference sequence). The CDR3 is CASSSFELEQFF. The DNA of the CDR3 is TGTGCCAGCAGCAGCTTTGAGCTTGAGCAGTTCTTC.

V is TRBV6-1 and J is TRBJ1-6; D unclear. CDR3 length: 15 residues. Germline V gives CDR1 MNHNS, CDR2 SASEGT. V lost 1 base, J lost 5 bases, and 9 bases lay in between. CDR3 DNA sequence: TGTGCCAGCAGTGAAGTTGGTTCAGATAATTCACCCCTCCACTTT. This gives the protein CASSEVGSDNSPLHF.

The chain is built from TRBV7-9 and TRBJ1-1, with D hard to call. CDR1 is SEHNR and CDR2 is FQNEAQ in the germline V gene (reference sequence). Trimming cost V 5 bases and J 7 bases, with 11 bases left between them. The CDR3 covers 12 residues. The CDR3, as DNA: TGTGCCAGCAGCCTGTACACAGATGAAGCTTTCTTT. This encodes CASSLYTDEAFF. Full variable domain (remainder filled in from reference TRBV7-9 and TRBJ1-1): DTGVSQNPRHKITKRGQNVTFRCDPISEHNRLYWYRQTLGQGPEFLTYFQNEAQLEKSRLLSDRFSAERPKGSFSTLEIQRTEQGDSAMYLCASSLYTDEAFFGQGTRLTVV.

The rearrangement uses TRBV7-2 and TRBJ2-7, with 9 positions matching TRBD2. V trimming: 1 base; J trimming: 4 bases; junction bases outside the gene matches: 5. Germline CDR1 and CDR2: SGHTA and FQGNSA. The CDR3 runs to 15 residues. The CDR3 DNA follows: TGTGCCAGCAGCTTAGGTCGGGGACTAGCTTACGAGCAGTACTTC. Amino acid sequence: CASSLGRGLAYEQYF.

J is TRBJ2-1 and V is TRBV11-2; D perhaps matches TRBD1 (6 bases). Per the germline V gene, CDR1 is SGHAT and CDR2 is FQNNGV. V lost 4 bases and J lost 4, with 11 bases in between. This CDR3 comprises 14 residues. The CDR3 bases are TGTGCCAGCAGCTCCGGGACACCTTACAATGAGCAGTTCTTC. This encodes CASSSGTPYNEQFF.

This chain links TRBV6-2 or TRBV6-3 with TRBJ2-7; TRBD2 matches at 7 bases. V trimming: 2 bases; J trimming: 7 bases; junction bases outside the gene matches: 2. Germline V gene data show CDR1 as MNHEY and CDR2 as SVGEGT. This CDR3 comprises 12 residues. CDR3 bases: TGTGCCAGCAGTTACCACGGGGGGGAGCAGTACTTC. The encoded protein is CASSYHGGEQYF.

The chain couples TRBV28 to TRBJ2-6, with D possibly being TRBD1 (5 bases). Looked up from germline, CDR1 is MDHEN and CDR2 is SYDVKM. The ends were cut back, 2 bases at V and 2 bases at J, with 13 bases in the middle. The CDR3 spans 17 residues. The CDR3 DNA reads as TGTGCCAGCAGTTTACAGGGTGGCATCCCTGGGGCCAACGTCCTGACTTTC. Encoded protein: CASSLQGGIPGANVLTF.

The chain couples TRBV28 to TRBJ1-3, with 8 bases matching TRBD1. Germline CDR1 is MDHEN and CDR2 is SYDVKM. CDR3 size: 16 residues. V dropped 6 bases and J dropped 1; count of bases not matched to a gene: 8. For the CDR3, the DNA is TGTGCCAGCAGATCCGACAGGGGATGGTCTGGAAACACCATATATTTT. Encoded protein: CASRSDRGWSGNTIYF.

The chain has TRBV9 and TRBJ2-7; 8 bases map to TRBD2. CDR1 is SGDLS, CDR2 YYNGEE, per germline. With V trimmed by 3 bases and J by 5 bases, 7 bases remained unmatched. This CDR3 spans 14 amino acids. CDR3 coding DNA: TGTGCCAGCAGCGGCGGACTAGCTGGCAACGAGCAGTACTTC. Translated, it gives CASSGGLAGNEQYF.

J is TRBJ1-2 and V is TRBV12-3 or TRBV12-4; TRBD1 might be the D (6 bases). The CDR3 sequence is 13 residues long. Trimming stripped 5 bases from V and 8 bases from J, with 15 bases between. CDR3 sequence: CASSPLRGRGYTF. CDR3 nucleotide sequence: TGTGCCAGCAGTCCCCTCAGGGGTCGCGGCTACACCTTC.

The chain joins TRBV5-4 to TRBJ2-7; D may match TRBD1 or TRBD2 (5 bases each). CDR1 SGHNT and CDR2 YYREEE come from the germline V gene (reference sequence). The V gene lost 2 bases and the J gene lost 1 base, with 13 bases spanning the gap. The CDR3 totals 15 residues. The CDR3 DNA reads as TGTGCCAGCAGCTTCCCCGGGACCGTATCCTACGAGCAGTACTTC. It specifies CASSFPGTVSYEQYF.

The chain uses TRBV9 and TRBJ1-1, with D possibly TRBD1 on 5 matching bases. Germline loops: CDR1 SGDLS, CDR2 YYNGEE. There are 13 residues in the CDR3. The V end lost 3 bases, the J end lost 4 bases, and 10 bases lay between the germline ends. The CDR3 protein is CASSAGVSTEAFF. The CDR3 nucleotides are TGTGCCAGCAGCGCGGGGGTTAGCACTGAAGCTTTCTTT.

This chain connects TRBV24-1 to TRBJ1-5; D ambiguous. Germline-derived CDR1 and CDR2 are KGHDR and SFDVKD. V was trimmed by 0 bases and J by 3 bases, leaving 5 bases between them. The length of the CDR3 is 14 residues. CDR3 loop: CATSDLENNQPQHF. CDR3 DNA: TGTGCCACCAGTGATTTGGAGAACAATCAGCCCCAGCATTTT.

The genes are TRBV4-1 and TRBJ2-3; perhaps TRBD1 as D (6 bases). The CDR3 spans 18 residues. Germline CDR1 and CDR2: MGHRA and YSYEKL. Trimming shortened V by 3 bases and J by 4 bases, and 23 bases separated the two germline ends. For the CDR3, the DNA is TGCGCCAGCAGCCAGGGTACGTGGGGGCGTGGGGTCGCAGATACGCAGTATTTT. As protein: CASSQGTWGRGVADTQYF.

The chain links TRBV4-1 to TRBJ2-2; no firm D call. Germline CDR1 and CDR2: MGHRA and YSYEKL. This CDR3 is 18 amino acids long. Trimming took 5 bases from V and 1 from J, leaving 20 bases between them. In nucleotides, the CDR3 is TGCGCCAGCAGCGGGAATATTCGCGGAGCCGGGAACACCGGGGAGCTGTTTTTT. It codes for CASSGNIRGAGNTGELFF.

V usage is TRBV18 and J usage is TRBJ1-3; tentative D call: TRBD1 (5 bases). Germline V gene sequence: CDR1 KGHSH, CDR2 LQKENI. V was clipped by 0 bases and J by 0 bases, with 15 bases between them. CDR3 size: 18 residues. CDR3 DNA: TGTGCCAGCTCACCACCGGGTAGGGGCCCGAGCTCTGGAAACACCATATATTTT. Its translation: CASSPPGRGPSSGNTIYF.

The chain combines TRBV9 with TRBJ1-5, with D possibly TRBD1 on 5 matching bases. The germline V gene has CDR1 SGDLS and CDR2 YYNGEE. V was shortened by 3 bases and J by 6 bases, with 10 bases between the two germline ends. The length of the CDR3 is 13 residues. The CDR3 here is CASSAGIRQPQHF. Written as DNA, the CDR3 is TGTGCCAGCAGCGCAGGGATTCGTCAGCCCCAGCATTTT.

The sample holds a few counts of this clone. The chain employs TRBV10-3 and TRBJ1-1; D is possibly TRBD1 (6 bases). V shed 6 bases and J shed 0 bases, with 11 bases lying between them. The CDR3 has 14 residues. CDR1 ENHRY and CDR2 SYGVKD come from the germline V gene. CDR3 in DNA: TGTGCCATCAGGCTCGGACAGCTGAACACTGAAGCTTTCTTT. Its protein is CAIRLGQLNTEAFF.

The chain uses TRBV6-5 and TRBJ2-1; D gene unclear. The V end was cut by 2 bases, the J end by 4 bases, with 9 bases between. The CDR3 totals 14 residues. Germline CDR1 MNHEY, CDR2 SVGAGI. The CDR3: CASSYGAVYNEQFF. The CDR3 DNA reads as TGTGCCAGCAGTTACGGCGCGGTTTACAATGAGCAGTTCTTC.

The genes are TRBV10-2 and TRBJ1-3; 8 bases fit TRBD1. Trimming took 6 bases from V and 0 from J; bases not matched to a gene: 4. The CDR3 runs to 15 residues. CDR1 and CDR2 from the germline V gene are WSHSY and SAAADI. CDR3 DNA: TGCGCCAGCAGGGCCGGGACAGGCTCTGGAAACACCATATATTTT. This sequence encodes CASRAGTGSGNTIYF.

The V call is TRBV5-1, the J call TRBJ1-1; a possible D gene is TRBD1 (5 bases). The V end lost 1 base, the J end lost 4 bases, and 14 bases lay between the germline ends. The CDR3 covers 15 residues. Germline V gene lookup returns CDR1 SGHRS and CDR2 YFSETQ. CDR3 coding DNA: TGCGCCAGCAGCTTGCTTAAGAGGGGAGTCACTGAAGCTTTCTTT. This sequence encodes CASSLLKRGVTEAFF.

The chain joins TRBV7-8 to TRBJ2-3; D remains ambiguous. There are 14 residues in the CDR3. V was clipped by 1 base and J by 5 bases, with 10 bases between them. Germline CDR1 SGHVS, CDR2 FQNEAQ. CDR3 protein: CASSLVSGIDTQYF. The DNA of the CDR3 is TGTGCCAGCAGCTTAGTGTCTGGAATAGATACGCAGTATTTT.

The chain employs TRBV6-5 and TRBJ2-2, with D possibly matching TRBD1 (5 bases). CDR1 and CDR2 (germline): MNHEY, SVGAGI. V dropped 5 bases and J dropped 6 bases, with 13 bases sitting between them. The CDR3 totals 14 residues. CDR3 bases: TGTGCCAGCAGTAAGGACATGTTTTCCGGGGAGCTGTTTTTT. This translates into CASSKDMFSGELFF.